What follows are 8 T cell receptor beta chains derived from one specimen sequenced in a study of identifying expanded T cells in peripheral blood. The method was immunoSEQ multiplex PCR; TCRdb's version includes in-frame clones alone and lacks a portion of them. The table has approximately 130,000 clones, 75% to 90% seen once. Sequencing was done on a sample of blood. The receptors derive from a person aged 18-70 years in good health.

The V gene is TRBV28, the J gene TRBJ1-4; 7 nucleotides agree with TRBD1. The CDR3 length is 15 residues. Germline CDR1 reads MDHEN; CDR2 reads SYDVKM. J gave up 5 bases and V 5 bases, and 8 bases lay outside the gene matches. CDR3 in amino acids: CASSPRTGGNEKLFF. CDR3 DNA sequence: TGTGCCAGCAGTCCCAGGACAGGCGGGAATGAAAAACTGTTTTTT.

The chain joins TRBV16 to TRBJ1-1; D gene uncertain. Germline CDR1 KGHSY, CDR2 FQNENV. V lost 0 bases, J lost 1 base, and 6 bases lay in between. This CDR3 is 14 amino acids long. The CDR3 here is CASSQSSRNTEAFF. The CDR3, as DNA: TGTGCCAGCAGCCAATCGTCCCGGAACACTGAAGCTTTCTTT. Supplemented by reference TRBV16 and TRBJ1-1, the full variable domain reads GEEVAQTPKHLVRGEGQKAKLYCAPIKGHSYVFWYQQVLKNEFKFLISFQNENVFDETGMPKERFSAKCLPNSPCSLEIQATKLEDSAVYFCASSQSSRNTEAFFGQGTRLTVV.

This rearrangement joins TRBV14 to TRBJ1-1, with a weak D call TRBD1 (5 bases). The CDR3 consists of 14 residues. Germline loops: CDR1 SGHDN, CDR2 FVKESK. Between the trimmed V and J ends, which lost 2 bases and 1 base, there was a span of 8 bases. This chain's CDR3 is CASSQYGANTEAFF. DNA of the CDR3: TGTGCCAGCAGCCAATACGGGGCGAACACTGAAGCTTTCTTT.

J is TRBJ2-2 and V is TRBV29-1; 7 nucleotides agree with TRBD2. V shed 5 bases, J shed 3 bases, and the junction held 12 bases outside the gene matches. The CDR3 extends over 16 amino acids. CDR1 and CDR2 (germline): SQVTM, ANQGSEA. CDR3 nucleotides: TGCAGCGTTCGGGCTAGCGGCCCGAGGGACACCGGGGAGCTGTTTTTT. It is translated as CSVRASGPRDTGELFF.

This clone was observed once. V usage is TRBV29-1 and J usage is TRBJ1-1; tentative D call: TRBD1 (6 bases). Germline V gives CDR1 SQVTM, CDR2 ANQGSEA. The CDR3 has 13 amino acids. Trimming left V 6 bases short and J 9 bases short, with 20 bases between. CDR3 residues: CSVGGGATFKAFF. The CDR3 region has the DNA TGCAGCGTGGGAGGGGGGGCCACATTCAAAGCTTTCTTT.

The chain combines TRBV7-2 with TRBJ2-7; D gene unclear. CDR1 is SGHTA and CDR2 is FQGNSA in the germline V gene. The CDR3 is 12 residues long. Trimming shortened V by 2 bases and J by 5 bases, and 7 bases separated the two germline ends. CDR3: CASSLYLDEQYF. The CDR3 DNA reads TGTGCCAGCAGCTTATATTTGGACGAGCAGTACTTC.

This rearrangement joins TRBV29-1 to TRBJ1-2; 8 bases line up with TRBD1. J lost 3 bases, V lost 6 bases, and 6 bases had no gene match. CDR1 SQVTM and CDR2 ANQGSEA come from the germline V gene. The CDR3 sequence is 13 residues long. CDR3 DNA: TGCAGCGTCCCAGGACAGGGATACTATGGCTACACCTTC. Translated: CSVPGQGYYGYTF.

This sequence joins TRBV13 and TRBJ1-2, with D uncertain. The germline CDR1 and CDR2 sequences are PRHDT and FYEKMQ (reference sequence). The V end lost 3 bases, the J end lost 8 bases, and 10 bases lay between the germline ends. The CDR3 has 12 amino acids. CDR3 nucleotides: TGTGCCAGCAGCTTCGAGGGCAGAGGCTACACCTTC. Translation gives CASSFEGRGYTF.